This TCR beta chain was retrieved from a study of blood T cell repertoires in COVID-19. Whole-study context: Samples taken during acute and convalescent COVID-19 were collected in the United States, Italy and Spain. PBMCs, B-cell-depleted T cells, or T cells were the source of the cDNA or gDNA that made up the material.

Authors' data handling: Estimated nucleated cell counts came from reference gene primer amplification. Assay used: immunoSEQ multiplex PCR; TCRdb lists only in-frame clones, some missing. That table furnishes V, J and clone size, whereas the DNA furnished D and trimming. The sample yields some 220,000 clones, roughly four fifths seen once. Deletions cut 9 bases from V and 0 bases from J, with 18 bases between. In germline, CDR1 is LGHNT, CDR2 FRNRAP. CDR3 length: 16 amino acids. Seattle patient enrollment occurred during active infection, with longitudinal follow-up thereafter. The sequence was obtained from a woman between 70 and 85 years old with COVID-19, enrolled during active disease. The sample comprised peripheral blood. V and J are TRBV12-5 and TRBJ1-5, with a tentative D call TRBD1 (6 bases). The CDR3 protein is CARTFEGGGSNQPQHF. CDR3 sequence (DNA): TGTGCTAGGACTTTCGAGGGGGGGGGTAGCAATCAGCCCCAGCATTTT.